Following are 32 T cell receptor beta chains from one sample sequenced in a study of control samples from healthy donors and cancer patients. TCRdb's copy holds only in-frame clones and misses some; the assay was immunoSEQ multiplex PCR. The table lists around 140,000 clones, about 90% of them singletons. The specimen was blood. The source is a man aged 18 to 35 in good health.

The chain links TRBV25-1 to TRBJ1-3, with D possibly TRBD1 on 6 matching bases. Trimming shortened V by 9 bases and J by 0 bases, and 18 bases separated the two germline ends. This CDR3 is built from 16 residues. CDR1 and CDR2 (germline): MGHDK, SYGVNS. CDR3 DNA sequence: TGTGCCAGTGGAAGGGGGGGGCCTTACTCTGGAAACACCATATATTTT. This sequence encodes CASGRGGPYSGNTIYF. Supplemented by reference TRBV25-1 and TRBJ1-3, the full variable domain reads EADIYQTPRYLVIGTGKKITLECSQTMGHDKMYWYQQDPGMELHLIHYSYGVNSTEKGDLSSESTVSRIRTEHFPLTLESARPSHTSQYLCASGRGGPYSGNTIYFGEGSWLTVV.

The J gene is TRBJ1-2, the V gene TRBV5-6; D ambiguous. CDR1 SGHDT and CDR2 YYEEEE come from the germline V gene. V lost 0 bases, J lost 4 bases, and 10 bases lay in between. This CDR3 region has 14 residues. The CDR3 sequence is CASSLGQTAYGYTF. CDR3 DNA: TGTGCCAGCAGCTTGGGGCAGACCGCCTATGGCTACACCTTC.

CDR3 amino acids: CASSLSVSGGLDTQYF. The CDR3 DNA reads as TGTGCCAGCAGCCTATCTGTAAGCGGGGGCCTGGATACGCAGTATTTT. This chain joins TRBV7-2 and TRBJ2-3; TRBD2 matches 8 bases. The V and J ends lost 5 bases and 6 bases, in that order; junction bases with no gene match: 13. CDR1 is SGHTA, CDR2 FQGNSA, per germline. The CDR3 consists of 16 residues.

The V gene is TRBV5-1, the J gene TRBJ2-1; 8 nucleotides agree with TRBD2. From germline, CDR1 is SGHRS and CDR2 YFSETQ. J lost 4 bases, V lost 0 bases, and 3 bases had no gene match. The CDR3 is 15 amino acids. The CDR3 DNA follows: TGCGCCAGCAGCTTGGATAGCGGGACTTACAATGAGCAGTTCTTC. As protein: CASSLDSGTYNEQFF.

The V gene is TRBV6-5, the J gene TRBJ2-7; 7 bases map to TRBD1. The V gene's germline CDR1 is MNHEY and CDR2 SVGAGI. Trimming took 8 bases from V and 2 from J; bases not matched to a gene: 9. The CDR3 covers 14 residues. The CDR3 protein is CASAKGQAAYEQYF. In nucleotides, the CDR3 is TGTGCCAGCGCCAAAGGACAGGCCGCCTACGAGCAGTACTTC.

This clone has only a few counts. The rearrangement joins TRBV3-1 (or the pseudogene TRBV3-2) to TRBJ1-2; D not certain. This CDR3 is built from 15 residues. V was cut by 1 base and J by 4 bases, with 13 bases left in between. Germline-derived CDR1 and CDR2 are LGHDT and YNNKEL (reference sequence). CDR3 in DNA: TGTGCCAGCAGCCAAGTAGCCTCCTACAGCTATGGCTACACCTTC. Protein sequence: CASSQVASYSYGYTF.

The gene calls are TRBV4-3 and TRBJ1-2, with D perhaps matching TRBD1 (5 bases). CDR3 length: 16 residues. The V gene's germline CDR1 is LGHNA and CDR2 YSLEER. V gave up 0 bases and J gave up 2 bases, with 13 bases separating them. The CDR3 coding sequence is TGCGCCAGCAGCCAAGATCCGGCAGGGTCAAACTATGGCTACACCTTC. Translated: CASSQDPAGSNYGYTF.

The chain couples TRBV29-1 to TRBJ2-3; D may be TRBD1 (6 bases). The germline CDR1 and CDR2 sequences are SQVTM and ANQGSEA. With 7 bases removed from V and 9 bases from J, the gap between germline ends came to 23 bases. The CDR3 is 14 residues long. CDR3 sequence reads: CSAWGQGPQWTQYF. Here the CDR3 DNA reads TGCAGCGCCTGGGGGCAGGGCCCTCAGTGGACGCAGTATTTT.

The chain uses TRBV6-6 and TRBJ2-5; D might be TRBD2 (5 bases). CDR3 length: 14 amino acids. Trimming cost V 3 bases and J 4 bases, with 12 bases left between them. Germline loops: CDR1 MNHNY, CDR2 SVGAGI (reference sequence). The CDR3 sequence: CASSYFRAGETQYF. The DNA for the CDR3 is TGTGCCAGCAGTTATTTCCGGGCGGGAGAGACCCAGTACTTC.

V and J are TRBV6-1 and TRBJ1-4, with unresolved D. Germline-derived CDR1 and CDR2 are MNHNS and SASEGT. This CDR3 spans 14 amino acids. Between the trimmed V and J ends, which lost 1 base and 4 bases, there was a span of 7 bases. The CDR3 sequence is CASSEVTNNEKLFF. CDR3 DNA: TGTGCCAGCAGTGAAGTAACAAATAATGAAAAACTGTTTTTT.

The V call is TRBV4-1, the J call TRBJ2-2; 8 bases line up with TRBD1. Germline V gene sequence: CDR1 MGHRA, CDR2 YSYEKL. The CDR3 is 14 residues long. Unmatched junction bases numbered 3, after V lost 5 bases and J lost 4 bases. The CDR3 protein is CASSRDRSTGELFF. In nucleotides, the CDR3 is TGCGCCAGCAGCAGGGACAGGTCCACCGGGGAGCTGTTTTTT.

The chain is built from TRBV11-1 and TRBJ2-1; D is unresolved. V lost 7 bases and J lost 3, with 10 bases in between. Germline V lookup: CDR1 SGHAT, CDR2 FQDESV (reference sequence). The CDR3 sequence is 13 residues long. The DNA for the CDR3 is TGTGCCAGCATGCGGACCCTCTACAATGAGCAGTTCTTC. It yields the protein CASMRTLYNEQFF.

The chain couples TRBV5-1 to TRBJ2-5; tentative D call: TRBD1 (5 bases). Germline V gene lookup returns CDR1 SGHRS and CDR2 YFSETQ. V was shortened by 2 bases and J by 5 bases, with 13 bases between the two germline ends. The CDR3 is 14 amino acids. The chain's CDR3 is CASSLQPSGETQYF. The CDR3, as DNA: TGCGCCAGCAGCTTACAGCCTTCAGGGGAGACCCAGTACTTC.

V usage is TRBV28 and J usage is TRBJ1-4; possibly TRBD1 for D (5 bases). V lost 6 bases, J lost 7 bases, and 18 bases lay in between. The CDR3 loop spans 15 amino acids. CDR1 and CDR2 from the germline V gene are MDHEN and SYDVKM. CDR3 sequence reads: CASRSLGTRIEKLFF. The CDR3 DNA follows: TGTGCCAGCAGATCATTGGGGACCCGGATTGAAAAACTGTTTTTT.

This chain joins TRBV28 and TRBJ2-4; D perhaps matches TRBD1 (5 bases). Trimming left V 7 bases short and J 5 bases short, with 18 bases between. CDR1 is MDHEN and CDR2 is SYDVKM in the germline V gene. The CDR3 extends over 15 amino acids. Here the CDR3 reads CASNGREGWENIQYF. CDR3 sequence (DNA): TGTGCCAGCAATGGCAGGGAAGGGTGGGAAAACATTCAGTACTTC.

This clone was counted once. The chain employs TRBV19 and TRBJ1-6; 7 bases fit TRBD1. Losses at the gene ends were 3 bases for V and 4 bases for J; bases not matched to a gene: 12. Germline CDR1 is LNHDA and CDR2 is SQIVND (reference sequence). This CDR3 comprises 18 residues. CDR3 in DNA: TGTGCCAGTAGTATGATTGGGTCGAACAGGGGTTATAATTCACCCCTCCACTTT. Translated: CASSMIGSNRGYNSPLHF.

The V gene is TRBV14, the J gene TRBJ2-7; D is possibly TRBD1 (6 bases). CDR3 size: 14 residues. V lost 4 bases and J 3 bases, leaving 13 bases between the germline ends. Germline V lookup: CDR1 SGHDN, CDR2 FVKESK. The CDR3: CASSPNPTGYEQYF. CDR3 DNA: TGTGCCAGCAGCCCTAACCCGACAGGCTACGAGCAGTACTTC.

The J gene is TRBJ2-7, the V gene TRBV4-1; 9 nucleotides agree with TRBD2. V trimming: 4 bases; J trimming: 1 base; junction bases outside the gene matches: 8. Germline V gene lookup returns CDR1 MGHRA and CDR2 YSYEKL. The CDR3 sequence is 16 residues long. The CDR3 DNA sequence: TGCGCCAGCAGCCGGACCGCTAGCGGGGAGTCCTACGAGCAGTACTTC. This sequence encodes CASSRTASGESYEQYF.

J is TRBJ1-2 and V is TRBV19, with 8 positions matching TRBD1. CDR3 length: 14 amino acids. Trimming took 5 bases from V and 2 from J; bases not matched to a gene: 4. Germline CDR1 is LNHDA and CDR2 is SQIVND (reference sequence). CDR3 sequence: CASSQTGANYGYTF. The CDR3 bases are TGTGCCAGTAGTCAGACAGGGGCGAACTATGGCTACACCTTC.

The chain uses TRBV3-1 (or the pseudogene TRBV3-2) and TRBJ1-2; D gene unclear. The CDR3 runs 14 residues. The germline CDR1 and CDR2 sequences are LGHDT and YNNKEL (reference sequence). V lost 5 bases to trimming and J lost 0 bases, with 10 bases between them. The CDR3 spells CASSAQPSNYGYTF. CDR3 bases: TGTGCCAGCAGCGCGCAGCCTTCTAACTATGGCTACACCTTC.

The chain joins TRBV12-3 or TRBV12-4 to TRBJ1-1; no firm D call. The ends were cut back, 0 bases at V and 3 bases at J, with 5 bases in the middle. CDR3 length equals 13 residues. This CDR3 reads CASSLARDTEAFF. The CDR3 DNA sequence: TGTGCCAGCAGTTTAGCCCGGGACACTGAAGCTTTCTTT.

The chain recombines TRBV15 with TRBJ2-7; D remains unclear. With 0 bases removed from V and 0 bases from J, the gap between germline ends came to 6 bases. There are 14 residues in the CDR3. Germline CDR1 and CDR2: LNHNV and YYDKDF (reference sequence). The CDR3 DNA is TGTGCCACCAGCAGAGATAGGTCCTCCTACGAGCAGTACTTC. This encodes CATSRDRSSYEQYF.

The J gene is TRBJ2-7, the V gene TRBV3-1 (or the pseudogene TRBV3-2); D uncertain. CDR3 length: 12 amino acids. Germline loops: CDR1 LGHDT, CDR2 YNNKEL (reference sequence). V was cut by 1 base and J by 5 bases, with 6 bases left in between. CDR3 amino acids: CASSQVENEQYF. The CDR3, as DNA: TGTGCCAGCAGCCAAGTAGAGAACGAGCAGTACTTC.

The chain employs TRBV3-1 (or the pseudogene TRBV3-2) and TRBJ1-5, with 7 bases that match TRBD1. Germline trimming cut 1 base from V and 5 bases from J; bases unmatched to any gene: 2. This CDR3 spans 14 amino acids. Germline CDR1 is LGHDT and CDR2 is YNNKEL (reference sequence). In DNA form, the CDR3 reads TGTGCCAGCAGCCAAGGACAGGGTTATCAGCCCCAGCATTTT. Its translation is CASSQGQGYQPQHF.

The gene calls are TRBV7-3 and TRBJ1-1; 7 nucleotides agree with TRBD1. The CDR3 has 12 amino acids. Germline values: CDR1 SGHTA, CDR2 FQGTGA. The ends lost 4 bases at V and 6 bases at J; junction bases unmatched: 2. CDR3 in DNA: TGTGCCAGCAGCTACCAGGGGGCTGAAGCTTTCTTT. Its translation is CASSYQGAEAFF.

The chain recombines TRBV10-2 with TRBJ2-2; D is perhaps TRBD1 (6 bases). The CDR3 length is 19 residues. Germline CDR1 and CDR2: WSHSY and SAAADI. V was clipped by 1 base and J by 0 bases, with 18 bases between them. The CDR3, as DNA: TGCGCCAGCAGTGAGTACTGGGACACCTACCCTTCGAACACCGGGGAGCTGTTTTTT. It yields the protein CASSEYWDTYPSNTGELFF.

V gene TRBV4-3 combines with J gene TRBJ1-5; D gene ambiguous. Trimming took 3 bases from V and 1 from J, leaving 4 bases between them. The CDR3 is 13 residues long. Germline V gene data show CDR1 as LGHNA and CDR2 as YSLEER. The CDR3 is CASSQGSNQPQHF. The CDR3 DNA reads TGCGCCAGCAGCCAGGGAAGCAATCAGCCCCAGCATTTT.

This clone appeared once. The CDR3 sequence is CASRTGSSVDGYTF. For the CDR3, the DNA is TGTGCCAGCCGGACAGGGTCTAGTGTGGATGGCTACACCTTC. The chain links TRBV2 to TRBJ1-2, with 8 bases identical to TRBD1. The CDR3 contains 14 residues. V lost 8 bases and J lost 6; bases outside the gene matches: 11. From germline, CDR1 is SNHLY and CDR2 FYNNEI.

The chain recombines TRBV19 with TRBJ2-3; D gene ambiguous. The CDR3 covers 13 residues. V was shortened by 3 bases and J by 0 bases, with 4 bases between the two germline ends. Germline lookup yields CDR1 LNHDA and CDR2 SQIVND (reference sequence). The CDR3 protein is CASSIKSTDTQYF. The CDR3 bases are TGTGCCAGTAGTATTAAGAGCACAGATACGCAGTATTTT.

This rearrangement joins TRBV19 to TRBJ1-6; a possible D gene is TRBD1 (5 bases). Germline CDR1 and CDR2: LNHDA and SQIVND (reference sequence). This CDR3 is built from 16 residues. The V and J ends lost 7 bases and 0 bases respectively, with 13 bases between them. The CDR3 protein is CASKIEGSSYNSPLHF. CDR3 nucleotide sequence: TGTGCCAGTAAGATTGAGGGGAGCTCCTATAATTCACCCCTCCACTTT.

This chain uses TRBV6-5 with TRBJ2-5; no clear D gene. Germline CDR1 MNHEY, CDR2 SVGAGI. This CDR3 comprises 14 residues. The ends were cut back, 7 bases at V and 0 bases at J, with 12 bases in the middle. This CDR3 is CASTADPYQETQYF. The CDR3 DNA reads TGTGCCAGCACGGCCGACCCTTACCAAGAGACCCAGTACTTC.

The gene calls are TRBV6-5 and TRBJ1-1; D may be TRBD1 (6 bases). Germline CDR1 is MNHEY and CDR2 is SVGAGI. Trimming left V 7 bases short and J 5 bases short, with 17 bases between. The length of the CDR3 is 14 residues. The CDR3: CASIRRGGVTEAFF. In DNA, the CDR3 is TGTGCCAGCATTAGAAGGGGGGGCGTTACTGAAGCTTTCTTT.